This TCR beta chain was captured by sequencing in a study of cytomegalovirus exposure and HLA in healthy donors (dated by TCRdb to 2016 to 2017). Context from the whole study: An earlier analysis of fewer than 750 of the donors reported 276 Gb of sequence data and 117 million unique TCR beta sequences obtained from 150 million to 200 million T cells. In an earlier analysis of around 540 of the donors, high-throughput TCR beta sequencing was used to judge whether each TCR beta V gene segment behaved as functional or pseudogenic. Rather than drawing on any new phenotypic data, the later analysis identified candidate immune exposures from TCR beta sequences and the way those sequences occurred across donors. Donor age, sex, ethnicity and CMV serostatus were compiled together with the repertoire data. To study patterns of TCR occurrence, a later analysis re-analyzed previously published TCR beta repertoires from 500 to 850 donors and added high-resolution HLA genotyping. Of the roughly 410 genotyped donors, over 80% were placed in the genetic ancestry cluster associated with self-reported Caucasian donors. Approximately 300 gigabases of sequencing data and approximately 85 million unique TCR sequences were included in an early release covering several hundred HLA-typed donors. Besides the first cohort of some 670 subjects, a separate validation cohort made up of 90 to 150 different subjects was used. The number of typed donors differed by locus: about 620-630 for A, B, C, DRB1 and DQB1; some 500 for DQA1; some 610 for DPA1; and around 490 for DPB1. The T cell repertoires of 550 to 850 subjects were profiled by immunosequencing and related to cytomegalovirus serostatus. Because of strong linkage in the cohort, a few DR-DQ haplotypes were treated as single units for association and clustering. HLA typing covered class I and class II loci at four-digit resolution. Among over 350 genotyped donors of the cohort, an average of approximately 240,000 unique TCR beta nucleotide sequences were sequenced per donor, roughly 20% of them non-productive. In a later genetic analysis, genome-wide SNP genotypes for about 60% of the 666 donors were used, and that subset was treated as a discovery cohort. To predict cytomegalovirus infection status, the study combined high-throughput TCR immunosequencing, statistical association of individual TCRs with disease status, and machine learning. The study aimed to test whether cataloging public T cell receptors could reveal signatures of past pathogen exposure. Every repertoire in the discovery cohort had been generated on one and the same sequencing platform.

Overall study outcomes, separate from this receptor: The classifier was reported to diagnose cytomegalovirus status with high specificity and sensitivity in both the original cohort and the validation cohort. When HLA alleles, especially DR and DQ, strongly co-occurred, TCR associations were difficult to assign to individual alleles. In a later genetic analysis, fewer N-insertions in productive TCRs were reported among donors in an Asian-associated ancestry cluster than the roughly 700-donor mean. The presence/absence analyses assumed that sequencing depth was roughly uniform across donors, and that assumption may not be true. A later analysis found that TCR association rates varied across HLA loci, with DRB1 alleles showing the most associated TCRs and HLA-C alleles the fewest. Because counts were too low, about 17 rarely observed V segments, including chromosome 9 orphons, were excluded from the earlier analysis of about 500 of the donors. Because HLA typing was missing for some donors at each locus, association tests included only the typed subset. According to a later analysis, parvovirus B19, influenza, CMV and Epstein-Barr virus appeared linked to several top co-occurrence clusters. Linkage disequilibrium might explain the correlated functional status among segregating V segments, but an unknown experimental factor could not be ruled out. In vitro tests confirmed that a few of the cytomegalovirus-associated TCR beta chains recognize cytomegalovirus antigens. In an earlier analysis of fewer than 700 of the donors, most TCR beta V segments appeared in productive rearrangements about 87% or about 30% of the time, broadly matching IMGT annotations. A cluster of highly shared sequence variants was judged likely to represent a technical artifact of the sequencing pipeline. In a later analysis, HLA-associated TCR beta chains were found to be more clonally expanded and to have lower generation probabilities than equally common non-associated chains. A further reported finding was that TCR beta sequences accurately predicted the HLA-A and HLA-B alleles for most subjects in the first cohort. According to a later analysis, most CMV-associated TCR beta chains appeared to be HLA-restricted, and the HLA associations seemed to be driven largely by CMV exposure. In this cohort, only TCR beta chains were sequenced, and detectable features were limited by the absence of alpha or paired-chain data. The authors suggested that the approach could potentially be extended to other disease states and immunological phenotypes. An association between a missense DCLRE1C variant and V-gene and J-gene trimming of TCR beta chains was found in a later genetic analysis and replicated in an independent cohort. Some IMGT-functional V segments, including TRBV6-2 and TRBV6-3, could not be distinguished by the 87-base-pair reads and were therefore excluded. Most TCR sequences were observed very rarely across donors, whereas some public TCRs were present in many individuals. The only immune exposure information available for the cohort was CMV serostatus. At a false discovery rate of 0.05, a later analysis linked fewer than 20,000 TCR beta sequences to specific HLA alleles. In the study, 150 to 200 TCR beta chains were listed as associated with cytomegalovirus.

The cohort consisted of hundreds of healthy bone marrow donors. Cohort members were all nominally healthy when sampled, although unrecorded immune exposures were likely present. The donor tested CMV seronegative and was one of the 352 seronegative cohort members. A peripheral blood sample was provided by each donor, and peripheral blood mononuclear cells were used for TCR beta sequencing. The Qiagen DNeasy Blood Extraction Kit was used to extract genomic DNA from the blood cell samples. A note on this clone: Its antigen specificity is not known. No quality values exist for individual bases; no much larger clone is one base distant.

Receptor libraries were prepared by the immunoSEQ multiplex PCR assay. The multiplex PCR relied on a mix of 60 forward primers for TCR Vbeta segments and 13 reverse primers for TCR Jbeta segments. A multiplex PCR assay on genomic DNA amplified the CDR3 region of rearranged TCR beta genes. The amplified TCR beta libraries were sequenced on the Illumina HiSeq System as 87-base-pair reads. Turning to the authors' computational methods: A later analysis tallied some 79 million unique TCR beta chains across the 700 or so repertoires, and approximately 9.9 million of those chains were shared by two or more donors. Raw reads were error-corrected and collapsed into unique sequences with a nearest-neighbor algorithm that merged closely related sequences to remove PCR and sequencing errors. CDR3 sequences were aligned to IMGT reference sequences to assign V, D and J gene segments. Each retained sequence needed at least a six-nucleotide match to both a V gene segment and a J gene segment. Rearrangements were classified as productive when the CDR3 lacked stop codons and remained in frame with V and J, and all other rearrangements were classified as non-productive. CDR3 was defined by IMGT convention, running from the second conserved V-encoded cysteine to the conserved J-encoded phenylalanine. Sequences without an unambiguous match to a single V gene segment were excluded from the earlier analysis of about 630 of the donors. An earlier analysis of under 750 of the donors called V segments functional above 56.7% productive rearrangements and segregating when the between-donor standard deviation exceeded 5%. To diagnose cytomegalovirus status from the catalog of TCR beta chain sequences, a statistical classification framework was built. In a later analysis, V and J genes were assigned by comparing TCR nucleotide sequences against IMGT/GENE-DB human TR gene sequences. Using the TCRdist pipeline, a later analysis assigned CDR3 sequences along with most-parsimonious VDJ recombination scenarios. In a later analysis, each TCR beta chain was defined by its CDR3 amino acid sequence together with its V-gene family, and reads without a unique V-gene family were excluded. As a way to deal with suspected cross-contamination and a sequencing artifact, a later analysis dropped approximately 570 nucleotide sequences that were highly shared and had low generation probability. In a later analysis, a clonal expansion index was calculated for each public chain from normalized within-repertoire ranks of inferred template counts. In a later analysis, generation probabilities were computed using a VDJ recombination model fitted to out-of-frame rearrangements, and the results were checked against IGoR. In a later analysis, hypergeometric tests were used to score TCR-TCR, TCR-HLA and TCR-CMV co-occurrence, with a repertoire-size bias correction applied to TCR pairs. To estimate false discovery rates, a later analysis permuted the HLA or CMV assignments 20 times. A later analysis grouped co-occurring TCRs with DBSCAN, adding TCRdist sequence similarity when clustering within HLA-allele-positive subsets. Repertoires with fewer than 30,000 or more than 120,000 public chains were left out of co-occurrence clustering, as were four to six repertoires with anomalous nucleotide sharing. This is the immuneACCESS table as TCRdb keeps it, with only in-frame sequences that have V and J called. A part of the clones is gone; compared with another copy, unresolved V genes explain less than half, and the rest is unexplained. The V and J calls and clone size are taken from that table; D and trimming were inferred from the DNA. The sample profile shows fewer than 140,000 clones; roughly 80% of them were found once. Together, the top ten hold more than 3% of the sample.

CDR1 and CDR2, per the germline V gene (reference sequence), are LNHDA and SQIVND. Trimming removed 6 bases from V and 3 bases from J, leaving 12 bases between the germline ends. The CDR3 spans 13 residues, from the cysteine through the phenylalanine. Solely the CDR3 DNA is kept, with 39 bases framed from the first base. The sequence is built from TRBV19 and TRBJ2-7; TRBD2 could be the D gene, as 6 bases match. The receptor was derived from a man aged 55 to 70 in good health and CMV-seronegative. The sample consisted of PBMCs. In nucleotide form, the sequence is TGTGCCAGTAGCGCGGGGCTCGGCTACGAGCAGTACTTC. It translates as CASSAGLGYEQYF. With the portions outside the CDR3 filled from the reference TRBV19 and TRBJ2-7 genes, the complete variable region becomes DGGITQSPKYLFRKEGQNVTLSCEQNLNHDAMYWYRQDPGQGLRLIYYSQIVNDFQKGDIAEGYSVSREKKESFPLTVTSAQKNPTAFYLCASSAGLGYEQYFGPGTRLTVT.